This is a list of T cell receptor beta chains from one sample in a study of CD8 T cells in ankylosing spondylitis. TCRdb independently ran MiXCR on the 5' RACE reads; one entry per CDR3 protein. The table has about 220,000 distinct CDR3 sequences, about 7% seen once; the top ten hold 12% to 15%. Sample: blood, either unsorted or a sorted T cell fraction (not recorded which). These receptors were taken from a male donor with ankylosing spondylitis. Each CDR3 is given with its conserved first and last residue. Fields, in order: clone size, J gene, D gene, V gene, CDR3 protein, CDR3 DNA. A D gene is named only where the DNA matches it firmly. Not every row has a clone size; where given, it reads once, few, many or a size class.

size: -; J: TRBJ2-7; D: -; V: TRBV5-5; CDR3: CARSMGGGGYEQYF; DNA: TGTGCCAGGAGCATGGGCGGTGGAGGCTACGAGCAGTACTTC
size: few; J: TRBJ2-7; D: TRBD1; V: TRBV11-3; CDR3: CASSLRTGDEQYF; DNA: TGTGCCAGCAGCTTACGGACAGGGGACGAGCAGTACTTC
size: -; J: TRBJ2-7; D: -; V: TRBV20-1; CDR3: CSARYLPESASSYEQYF; DNA: TGCAGTGCTAGATACCTCCCTGAGTCGGCCAGCTCCTACGAGCAGTACTTC
size: few; J: TRBJ2-7; D: -; V: TRBV4-2; CDR3: CASSQSRSYEQYF; DNA: TGTGCCAGCAGCCAAAGCCGGAGCTACGAGCAGTACTTC
size: few; J: TRBJ2-6; D: -; V: TRBV4-3; CDR3: CASSHRKGQVHPSGANVLTF; DNA: TGCGCCAGCAGCCACCGAAAGGGGCAAGTCCACCCCTCTGGGGCCAACGTCCTGACTTTC
size: many; J: TRBJ2-2; D: -; V: TRBV5-1; CDR3: CASSLEGQFDANTGELFF; DNA: TGCGCCAGCAGCTTGGAGGGACAATTCGACGCGAACACCGGGGAGCTGTTTTTT
size: -; J: TRBJ1-2; D: -; V: TRBV7-9; CDR3: CASSSRYGYTF; DNA: TGTGCCAGCAGCTCTAGATATGGCTACACCTTC
size: many; J: TRBJ2-7; D: TRBD2; V: TRBV5-5; CDR3: CASSLSGGEQYF; DNA: TGTGCCAGCAGCTTGAGCGGGGGCGAGCAGTACTTC
size: few; J: TRBJ2-3; D: -; V: TRBV27; CDR3: CASSLEGGADTQYF; DNA: TGTGCCAGCAGTTTAGAAGGCGGGGCAGATACGCAGTATTTT
size: -; J: TRBJ2-7; D: TRBD1; V: TRBV4-2; CDR3: CASSPSDRGNSYEQYF; DNA: TGTGCCAGCAGCCCTTCGGACAGGGGAAACTCCTACGAGCAGTACTTC
size: -; J: TRBJ2-3; D: -; V: TRBV7-9; CDR3: CASSLADIGDTQYF; DNA: TGTGCCAGCAGCTTAGCGGATATAGGGGATACGCAGTATTTT
size: once; J: TRBJ2-7; D: -; V: TRBV5-5; CDR3: CASSLDVVGLSYEQYF; DNA: TGTGCCAGCAGCTTGGATGTGGTGGGGCTTTCCTACGAGCAGTACTTC
size: -; J: TRBJ2-4; D: TRBD2; V: TRBV6-1; CDR3: CASSDRAGDTKNIQYF; DNA: TGTGCCAGCAGTGATCGGGCGGGGGATACCAAAAACATTCAGTACTTC
size: many; J: TRBJ2-7; D: -; V: TRBV29-1; CDR3: CSVEVPVTASYEQYF; DNA: TGCAGCGTTGAAGTCCCTGTGACGGCCTCCTACGAGCAGTACTTC
size: -; J: TRBJ2-2; D: TRBD2; V: TRBV4-3; CDR3: CASSPRQARGGTGELIF; DNA: TGCGCCAGCAGCCCCCGGCAGGCCCGCGGGGGAACCGGGGAGCTGATTTTT
size: -; J: TRBJ2-6; D: TRBD1; V: TRBV4-3; CDR3: CASSGTGTGANVLTF; DNA: TGCGCCAGCAGTGGGACAGGGACTGGGGCCAACGTCCTGACTTTC
size: many; J: TRBJ1-1; D: -; V: TRBV12-3/TRBV12-4; CDR3: CASRAGTEAFF; DNA: TGTGCCAGCAGGGCTGGCACTGAAGCTTTCTTT
size: many; J: TRBJ2-1; D: -; V: TRBV4-2; CDR3: CASSQVSGNGNEQFF; DNA: TGTGCCAGCAGCCAAGTATCCGGGAATGGCAATGAGCAGTTCTTC
size: many; J: TRBJ1-2; D: -; V: TRBV9; CDR3: CASSVGGADGYTF; DNA: TGTGCCAGCAGCGTAGGGGGTGCGGATGGCTACACCTTC
size: few; J: TRBJ2-3; D: -; V: TRBV7-6; CDR3: CASSLGWQGTTDTQYF; DNA: TGTGCCAGCAGCTTAGGGTGGCAGGGTACCACAGATACGCAGTATTTT
size: many; J: TRBJ2-1; D: -; V: TRBV6-4; CDR3: CASSLHHRIRENEQFF; DNA: TGTGCCAGCAGTCTTCATCACCGGATACGTGAAAATGAGCAGTTCTTC
size: -; J: TRBJ2-7; D: TRBD1; V: TRBV20-1; CDR3: CSANLRQGAYEQYF; DNA: TGCAGTGCTAACCTTAGACAGGGGGCTTACGAGCAGTACTTC
size: few; J: TRBJ1-2; D: -; V: TRBV6-5; CDR3: CASSYSVGTVYGYTF; DNA: TGTGCCAGCAGTTACTCGGTAGGGACGGTCTATGGCTACACCTTC
size: many; J: TRBJ2-7; D: TRBD2; V: TRBV20-1; CDR3: CSARDPRTSGAPYEQYF; DNA: TGCAGTGCTAGAGACCCCAGAACTAGCGGGGCCCCCTACGAGCAGTACTTC